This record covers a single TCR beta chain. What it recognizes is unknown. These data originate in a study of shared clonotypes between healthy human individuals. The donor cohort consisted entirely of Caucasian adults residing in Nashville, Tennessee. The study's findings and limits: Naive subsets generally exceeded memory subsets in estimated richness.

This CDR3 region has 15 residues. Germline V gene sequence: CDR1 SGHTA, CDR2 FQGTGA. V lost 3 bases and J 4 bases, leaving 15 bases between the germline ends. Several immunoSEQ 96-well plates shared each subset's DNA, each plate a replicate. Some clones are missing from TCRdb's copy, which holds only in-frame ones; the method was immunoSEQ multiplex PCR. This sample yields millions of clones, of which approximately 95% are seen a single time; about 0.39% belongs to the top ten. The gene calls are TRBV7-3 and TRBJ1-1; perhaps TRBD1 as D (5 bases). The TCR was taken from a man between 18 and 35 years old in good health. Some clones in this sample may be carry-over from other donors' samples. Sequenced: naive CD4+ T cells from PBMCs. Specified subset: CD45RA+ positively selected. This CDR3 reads CASSFGAGSFTEAFF. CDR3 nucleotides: TGTGCCAGCAGCTTTGGAGCAGGGTCGTTCACTGAAGCTTTCTTT. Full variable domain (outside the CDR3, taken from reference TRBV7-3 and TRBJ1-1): GAGVSQTPSNKVTEKGKYVELRCDPISGHTALYWYRQSLGQGPEFLIYFQGTGAADDSGLPNDRFFAVRPEGSVSTLKIQRTERGDSAVYLCASSFGAGSFTEAFFGQGTRLTVV.